The present TCR beta chain was sequenced within a study of radiation and T cells in renal cell carcinoma. Clones were read by immunoSEQ multiplex PCR, and TCRdb kept only the in-frame ones, dropping some. The sample lists 150,000 or so clones, roughly 89% occurring once. This CDR3 has 18 residues. The J segment lost 6 bases and the V segment lost 5 bases, leaving 15 bases of the junction unmatched. Germline V gene data show CDR1 as KGHSH and CDR2 as LQKENI. Time point described: blood 2 weeks post-SBRT. Treatment specified: 15 Gy SBRT to primary tumor, nephrectomy 4 weeks later. The source of this sequence is a woman in her 50s with renal cell carcinoma. Specimen: blood, collected from a patient whose treatment included radiotherapy and nephrectomy. The gene calls are TRBV18 and TRBJ2-2; 10 bases agree with TRBD1. Here the CDR3 reads CASSSLSTGGEAAGELFF. The CDR3 bases are TGTGCCAGCTCATCACTATCGACAGGGGGCGAAGCCGCCGGGGAGCTGTTTTTT.